This TCR beta chain originates from a study of T cell repertoires in cytomegalovirus infection. About the research overall: Shared public TCR beta signatures pointed to both CMV infection and a matching HLA type.

In its sample, this clonotype was seen many times. Its antigen is unknown. Germline CDR1 reads SGHTA; CDR2 reads FQGNSA. This CDR3 has 12 residues. V shed 2 bases and J shed 2 bases, with 4 bases lying between them. TCRdb processed the reads anew with MiXCR; each CDR3 protein has one entry. In the table there are 900,000 to 950,000 distinct CDR3 sequences, roughly 30% of which are singletons. This sequence originates from a human donor in good health (CMV status not recorded). Some clones in this sample may be carry-over from other donors' samples. The input for sequencing was cultured CD8+ T cells from PBMCs, taken from culture after CMV antigen stimulation. V and J are TRBV7-2 and TRBJ2-7; D call uncertain. CDR3 nucleotide sequence: TGTGCCAGCAGCTTAAAAGCCTACGAGCAGTACTTC. This translates into CASSLKAYEQYF.